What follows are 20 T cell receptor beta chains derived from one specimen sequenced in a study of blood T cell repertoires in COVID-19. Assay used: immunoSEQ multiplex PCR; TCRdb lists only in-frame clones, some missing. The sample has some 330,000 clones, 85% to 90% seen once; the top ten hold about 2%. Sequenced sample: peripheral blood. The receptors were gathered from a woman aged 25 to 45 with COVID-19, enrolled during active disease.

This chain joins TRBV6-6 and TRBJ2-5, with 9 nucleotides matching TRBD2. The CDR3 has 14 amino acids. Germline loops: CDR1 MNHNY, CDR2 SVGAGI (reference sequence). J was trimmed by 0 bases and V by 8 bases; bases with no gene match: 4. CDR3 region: CASSSGGYQETQYF. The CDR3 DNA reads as TGTGCCAGCTCCAGCGGGGGGTACCAAGAGACCCAGTACTTC.

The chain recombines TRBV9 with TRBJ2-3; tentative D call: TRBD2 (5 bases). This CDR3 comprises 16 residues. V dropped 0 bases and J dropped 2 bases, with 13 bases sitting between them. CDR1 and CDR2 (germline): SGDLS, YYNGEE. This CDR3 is CASSVVGGLNTDTQYF. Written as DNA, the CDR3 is TGTGCCAGCAGCGTAGTCGGAGGTCTGAACACAGATACGCAGTATTTT.

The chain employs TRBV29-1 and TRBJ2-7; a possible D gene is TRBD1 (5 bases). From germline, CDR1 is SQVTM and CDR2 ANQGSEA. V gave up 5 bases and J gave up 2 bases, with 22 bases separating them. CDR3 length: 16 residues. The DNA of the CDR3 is TGCAGCGTTTCCCCCCTTGAGACAGCAAAGCCCTACGAGCAGTACTTC. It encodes CSVSPLETAKPYEQYF.

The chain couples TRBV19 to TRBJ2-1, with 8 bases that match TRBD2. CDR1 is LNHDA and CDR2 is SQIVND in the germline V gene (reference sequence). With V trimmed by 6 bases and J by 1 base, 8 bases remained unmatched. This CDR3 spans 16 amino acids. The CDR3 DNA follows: TGTGCCAGTAGCCACACGCGGGGGGCTTCCTACAATGAGCAGTTCTTC. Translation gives CASSHTRGASYNEQFF.

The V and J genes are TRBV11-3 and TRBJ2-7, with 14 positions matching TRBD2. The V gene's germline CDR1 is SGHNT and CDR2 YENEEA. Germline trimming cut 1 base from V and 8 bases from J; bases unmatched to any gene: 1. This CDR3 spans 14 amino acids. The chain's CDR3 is CASSLGTSGGQQYF. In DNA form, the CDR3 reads TGTGCCAGCAGCTTAGGGACTAGCGGGGGGCAGCAGTACTTC.

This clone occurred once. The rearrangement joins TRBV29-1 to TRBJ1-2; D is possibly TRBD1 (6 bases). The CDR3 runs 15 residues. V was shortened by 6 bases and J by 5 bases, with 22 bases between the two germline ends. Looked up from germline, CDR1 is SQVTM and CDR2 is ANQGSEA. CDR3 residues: CSVQTGAGVWYGYTF. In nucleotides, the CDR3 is TGCAGCGTCCAGACAGGAGCTGGTGTTTGGTATGGCTACACCTTC.

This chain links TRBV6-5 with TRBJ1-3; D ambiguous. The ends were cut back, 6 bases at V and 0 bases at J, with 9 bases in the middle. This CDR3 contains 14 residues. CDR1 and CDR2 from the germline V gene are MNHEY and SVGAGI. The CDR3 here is CASRRVSSGNTIYF. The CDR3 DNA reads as TGTGCCAGCAGACGGGTGAGCTCTGGAAACACCATATATTTT.

The CDR3 loop reads CASSEDRGGLYEQYF. DNA of the CDR3: TGTGCCAGCAGTGAAGATCGGGGGGGCCTGTACGAGCAGTACTTC. The V and J genes are TRBV2 and TRBJ2-7, with TRBD2 matching over 8 bases. Per the germline V gene, CDR1 is SNHLY and CDR2 is FYNNEI. Trimming cost V 1 base and J 4 bases; bases outside gene matches: 6. There are 15 residues in the CDR3.

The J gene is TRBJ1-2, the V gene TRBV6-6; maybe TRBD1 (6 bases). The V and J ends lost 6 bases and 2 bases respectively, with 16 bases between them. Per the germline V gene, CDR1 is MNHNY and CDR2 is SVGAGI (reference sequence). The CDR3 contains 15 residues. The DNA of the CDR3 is TGTGCCAGCAGGACAGGAGAGTTAGCCAACTATGGCTACACCTTC. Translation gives CASRTGELANYGYTF.

In DNA, the CDR3 is TGTGCCAGCAGTAGGGGGTTAGGAGGCGAGCAGTACGTC. Its protein product is CASSRGLGGEQYV. V gene TRBV2 combines with J gene TRBJ2-7; a weak D match, TRBD1 (6 bases). CDR1 SNHLY and CDR2 FYNNEI come from the germline V gene. V was pared by 5 bases and J by 6 bases, with 14 bases between. CDR3 length: 13 amino acids.

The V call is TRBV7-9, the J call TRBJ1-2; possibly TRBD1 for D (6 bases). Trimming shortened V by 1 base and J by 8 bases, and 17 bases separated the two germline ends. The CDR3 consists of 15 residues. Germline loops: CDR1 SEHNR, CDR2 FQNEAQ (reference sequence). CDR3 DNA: TGTGCCAGCAGCTTAGGAATGGGGCAGGGGAAGGGCTACACCTTC. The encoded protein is CASSLGMGQGKGYTF. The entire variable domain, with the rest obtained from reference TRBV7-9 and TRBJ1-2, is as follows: DTGVSQNPRHKITKRGQNVTFRCDPISEHNRLYWYRQTLGQGPEFLTYFQNEAQLEKSRLLSDRFSAERPKGSFSTLEIQRTEQGDSAMYLCASSLGMGQGKGYTFGSGTRLTVV.

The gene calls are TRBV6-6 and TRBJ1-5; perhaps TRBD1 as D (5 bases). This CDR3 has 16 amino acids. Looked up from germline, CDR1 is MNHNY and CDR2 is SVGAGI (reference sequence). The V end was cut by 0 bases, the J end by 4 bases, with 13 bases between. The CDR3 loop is CASSYSGRQGNQPQHF. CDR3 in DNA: TGTGCCAGCAGTTACTCCGGTCGGCAGGGAAATCAGCCCCAGCATTTT.

CDR3 in amino acids: CASSRTGTGDEKLFF. CDR3 nucleotide sequence: TGTGCCAGCAGCCGGACCGGGACAGGGGATGAAAAACTGTTTTTT. The chain links TRBV11-3 to TRBJ1-4; 10 bases align to TRBD1. V was pared by 5 bases and J by 6 bases, with 6 bases of the junction left unmatched. The CDR3 runs to 15 residues. Germline assignment: CDR1 SGHNT and CDR2 YENEEA.

CDR3 bases: TGTGCCAGTAGGGGGACAGGGTCTAATGAAAAACTGTTTTTT. Protein sequence: CASRGTGSNEKLFF. The chain uses TRBV19 and TRBJ1-4; 9 bases match TRBD1. Germline V gene lookup returns CDR1 LNHDA and CDR2 SQIVND (reference sequence). The CDR3 has 14 residues. V was clipped by 6 bases and J by 3 bases; unmatched bases: 2.

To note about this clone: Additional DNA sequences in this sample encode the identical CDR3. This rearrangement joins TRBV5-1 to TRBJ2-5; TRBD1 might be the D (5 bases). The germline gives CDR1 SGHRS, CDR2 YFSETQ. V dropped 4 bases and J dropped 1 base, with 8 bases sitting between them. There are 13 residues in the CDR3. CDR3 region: CASSGQGQETQYF. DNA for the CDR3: TGCGCCAGCAGCGGGCAGGGCCAAGAGACCCAGTACTTC.

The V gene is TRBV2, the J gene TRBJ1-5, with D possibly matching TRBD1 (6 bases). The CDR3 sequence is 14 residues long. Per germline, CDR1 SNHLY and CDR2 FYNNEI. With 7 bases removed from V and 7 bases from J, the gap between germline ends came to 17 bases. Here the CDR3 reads CASTGQILSQPQHF. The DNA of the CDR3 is TGTGCCAGCACAGGACAGATCCTGAGCCAGCCCCAGCATTTT.

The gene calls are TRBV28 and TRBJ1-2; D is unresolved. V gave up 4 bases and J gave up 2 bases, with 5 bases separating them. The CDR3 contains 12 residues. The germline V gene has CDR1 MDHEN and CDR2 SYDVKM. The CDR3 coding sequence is TGTGCCAGCAGTTCTCTGAACTATGGCTACACCTTC. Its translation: CASSSLNYGYTF.

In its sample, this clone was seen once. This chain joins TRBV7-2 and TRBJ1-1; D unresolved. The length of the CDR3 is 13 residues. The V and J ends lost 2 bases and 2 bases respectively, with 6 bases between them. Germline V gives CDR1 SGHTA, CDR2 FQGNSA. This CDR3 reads CASSLNTNTEAFF. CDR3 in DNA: TGTGCCAGCAGCTTAAACACAAACACTGAAGCTTTCTTT.

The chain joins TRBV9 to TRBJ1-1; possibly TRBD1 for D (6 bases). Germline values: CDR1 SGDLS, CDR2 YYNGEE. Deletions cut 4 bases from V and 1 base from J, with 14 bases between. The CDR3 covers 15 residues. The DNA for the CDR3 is TGTGCCAGCAGCAAGAAGACAGGACCGAACACTGAAGCTTTCTTT. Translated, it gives CASSKKTGPNTEAFF.

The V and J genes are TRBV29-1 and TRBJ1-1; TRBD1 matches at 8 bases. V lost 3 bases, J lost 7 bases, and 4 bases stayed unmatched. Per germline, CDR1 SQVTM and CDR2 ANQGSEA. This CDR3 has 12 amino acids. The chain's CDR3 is CSVEGQAVEAFF. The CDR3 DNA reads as TGCAGCGTTGAGGGACAGGCGGTTGAAGCTTTCTTT.